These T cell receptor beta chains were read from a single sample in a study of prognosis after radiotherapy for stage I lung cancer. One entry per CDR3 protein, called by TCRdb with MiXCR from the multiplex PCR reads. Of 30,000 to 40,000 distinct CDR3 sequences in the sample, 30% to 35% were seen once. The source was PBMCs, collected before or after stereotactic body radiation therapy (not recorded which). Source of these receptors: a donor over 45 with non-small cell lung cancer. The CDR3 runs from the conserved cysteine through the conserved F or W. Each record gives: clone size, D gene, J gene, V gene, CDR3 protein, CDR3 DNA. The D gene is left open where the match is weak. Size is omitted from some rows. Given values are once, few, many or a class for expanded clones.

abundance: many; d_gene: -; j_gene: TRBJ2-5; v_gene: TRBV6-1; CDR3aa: CASSLGFQVETQYF; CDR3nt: TGTGCCAGCAGCCTGGGGTTCCAGGTGGAGACCCAGTACTTC
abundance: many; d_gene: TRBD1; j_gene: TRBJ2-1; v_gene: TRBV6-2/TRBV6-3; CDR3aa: CASSWTTGGSSYNEQFF; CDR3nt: TGTGCCAGCAGTTGGACAACAGGGGGCAGTTCCTACAATGAGCAGTTCTTC
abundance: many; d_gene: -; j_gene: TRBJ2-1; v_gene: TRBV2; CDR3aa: CASSASNEQFF; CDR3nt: TGTGCCAGCAGTGCGAGCAATGAGCAGTTCTTC
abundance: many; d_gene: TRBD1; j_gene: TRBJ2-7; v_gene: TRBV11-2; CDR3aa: CASSQIQGARMSYEQYF; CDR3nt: TGTGCCAGCAGCCAGATACAGGGGGCGCGGATGTCCTACGAGCAGTACTTC
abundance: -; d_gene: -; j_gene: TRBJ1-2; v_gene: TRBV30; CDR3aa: CACTVPKGRGYGYTF; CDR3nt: TGTGCCTGTACCGTACCAAAAGGGAGAGGGTATGGCTACACCTTC
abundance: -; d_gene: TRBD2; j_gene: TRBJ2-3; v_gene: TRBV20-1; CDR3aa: CSALAESTDTQYF; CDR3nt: TGCAGTGCTCTAGCGGAGAGCACAGATACGCAGTATTTT
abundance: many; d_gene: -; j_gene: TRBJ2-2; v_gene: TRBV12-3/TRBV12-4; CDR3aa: CASSLGIRELFF; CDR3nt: TGTGCCAGCAGTTTAGGTATTAGGGAGCTGTTTTTT
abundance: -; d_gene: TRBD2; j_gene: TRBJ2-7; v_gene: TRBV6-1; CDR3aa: CASRSLAGGYEQYF; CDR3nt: TGTGCCAGCAGGTCACTAGCGGGAGGCTACGAGCAGTACTTC
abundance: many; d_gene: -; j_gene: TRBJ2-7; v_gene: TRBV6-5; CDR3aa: CASSYNLAYEQYF; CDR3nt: TGTGCCAGCAGTTACAACCTAGCCTACGAGCAGTACTTC
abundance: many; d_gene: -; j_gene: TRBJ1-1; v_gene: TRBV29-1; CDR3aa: CSVEVIGGRRTEAFF; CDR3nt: TGCAGCGTTGAAGTTATAGGGGGAAGACGCACTGAAGCTTTCTTT
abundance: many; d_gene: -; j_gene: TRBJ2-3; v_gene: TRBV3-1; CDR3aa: CASSQDLPPDTQYF; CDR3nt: TGTGCCAGCAGCCAAGATTTGCCGCCAGATACGCAGTATTTT
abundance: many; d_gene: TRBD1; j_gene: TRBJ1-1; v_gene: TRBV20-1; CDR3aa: CSALGTGSGAAFF; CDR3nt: TGCAGTGCTCTCGGGACAGGGAGCGGAGCGGCTTTCTTT
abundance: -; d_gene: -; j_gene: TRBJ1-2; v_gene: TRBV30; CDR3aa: CAWKEVGGPGGYTF; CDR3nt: TGTGCCTGGAAGGAGGTTGGTGGTCCGGGTGGCTACACCTTC
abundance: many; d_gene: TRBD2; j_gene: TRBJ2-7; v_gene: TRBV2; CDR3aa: CASSAQRGVDEQYF; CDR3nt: TGTGCCAGCAGTGCTCAGCGGGGGGTTGACGAGCAGTACTTC
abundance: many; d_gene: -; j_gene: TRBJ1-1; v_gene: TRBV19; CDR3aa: CASSTPQLRENTEAFF; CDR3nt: TGTGCCAGTAGTACCCCTCAGCTACGCGAGAACACTGAAGCTTTCTTT
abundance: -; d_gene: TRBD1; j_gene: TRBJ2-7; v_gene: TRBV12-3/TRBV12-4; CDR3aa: CASSLGQVRYEQYF; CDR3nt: TGTGCCAGCAGCCTGGGACAGGTCCGCTACGAGCAGTACTTC
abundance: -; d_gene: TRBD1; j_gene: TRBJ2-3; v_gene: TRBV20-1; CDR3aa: CSAGIVTGAKGLDTQYF; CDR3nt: TGCAGTGCTGGCATAGTGACAGGGGCCAAAGGACTCGATACGCAGTATTTT
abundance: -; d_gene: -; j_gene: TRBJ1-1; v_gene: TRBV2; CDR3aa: CTILPRGMGNTEAFF; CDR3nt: TGTACCATCCTTCCACGGGGTATGGGGAACACTGAAGCTTTCTTT
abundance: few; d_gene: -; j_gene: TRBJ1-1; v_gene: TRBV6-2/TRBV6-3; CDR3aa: CASSYSAGRVNTEAFF; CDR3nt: TGTGCCAGCAGTTACTCGGCGGGGAGGGTCAACACTGAAGCTTTCTTT
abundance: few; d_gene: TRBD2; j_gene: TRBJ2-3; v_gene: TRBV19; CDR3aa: CVSSPRTSGEGGTQYF; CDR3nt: TGTGTCAGTAGTCCTCGGACTAGCGGGGAAGGAGGTACGCAGTATTTT
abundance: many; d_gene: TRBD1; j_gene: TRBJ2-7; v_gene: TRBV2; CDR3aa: CASSPGQFSYEQYF; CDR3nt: TGTGCCAGCAGTCCGGGACAGTTCTCCTACGAGCAGTACTTC
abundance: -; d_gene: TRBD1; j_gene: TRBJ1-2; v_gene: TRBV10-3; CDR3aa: CAISDPGTGGGGGYCYTF; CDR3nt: TGTGCCATCAGTGATCCCGGGACAGGGGGCGGTGGTGGCTATTGCTACACCTTC
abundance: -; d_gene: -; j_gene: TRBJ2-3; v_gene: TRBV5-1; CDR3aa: CASSPIGPRTDTQYF; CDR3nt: TGCGCCAGCAGCCCGATCGGTCCCCGCACAGATACGCAGTATTTT
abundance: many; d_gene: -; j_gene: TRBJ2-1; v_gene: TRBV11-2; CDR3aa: CASSAGVANEQFF; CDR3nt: TGTGCCAGCAGCGCAGGGGTGGCCAATGAGCAGTTCTTC
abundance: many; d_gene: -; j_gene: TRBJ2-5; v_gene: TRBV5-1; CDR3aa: CASSPGGITGTNYQETQYF; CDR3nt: TGCGCCAGCAGCCCGGGGGGCATCACAGGGACGAATTACCAAGAGACCCAGTACTTC
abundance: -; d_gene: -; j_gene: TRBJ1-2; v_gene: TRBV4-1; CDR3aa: CTSSQDPGGLYGYTF; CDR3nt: TGCACCAGTAGCCAAGACCCAGGAGGGCTCTATGGCTACACTTTC
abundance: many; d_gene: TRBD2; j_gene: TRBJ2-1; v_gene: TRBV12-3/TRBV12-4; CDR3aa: CASSDLAGGHNEQFF; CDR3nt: TGTGCCAGCAGTGATCTAGCGGGGGGGCACAATGAGCAGTTCTTC
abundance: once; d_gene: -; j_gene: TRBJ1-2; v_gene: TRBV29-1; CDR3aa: CSACTADCGYTF; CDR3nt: TGCAGCGCTTGTACAGCCGATTGTGGCTACACCTTC
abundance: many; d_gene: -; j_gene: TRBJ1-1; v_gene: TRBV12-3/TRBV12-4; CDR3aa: CASSLDRENTEAFF; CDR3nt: TGTGCCAGCAGTTTAGACCGGGAGAACACTGAAGCTTTCTTT
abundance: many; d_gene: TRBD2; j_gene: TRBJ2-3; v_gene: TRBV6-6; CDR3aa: CASSYSAGGPDTQYF; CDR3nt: TGTGCCAGCAGTTACTCGGCGGGGGGGCCAGATACGCAGTATTTT
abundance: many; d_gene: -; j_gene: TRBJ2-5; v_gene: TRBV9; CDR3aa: CASSVGQTKKETQYF; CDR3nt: TGTGCCAGCAGCGTAGGACAAACTAAGAAAGAGACCCAGTACTTC
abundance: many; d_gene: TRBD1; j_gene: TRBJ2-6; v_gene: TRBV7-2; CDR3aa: CASSWDRVGANVLTF; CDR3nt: TGTGCCAGCAGCTGGGACAGGGTGGGGGCCAACGTCCTGACTTTC
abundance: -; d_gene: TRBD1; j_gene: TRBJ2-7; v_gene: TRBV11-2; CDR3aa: CASSRQGHYEQYF; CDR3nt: TGTGCCAGCAGTCGACAGGGGCACTACGAGCAGTACTTC
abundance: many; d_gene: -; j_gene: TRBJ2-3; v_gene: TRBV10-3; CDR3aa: CAISESMAGNTDTQYF; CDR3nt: TGTGCCATCAGTGAGTCGATGGCGGGAAACACAGATACGCAGTATTTT
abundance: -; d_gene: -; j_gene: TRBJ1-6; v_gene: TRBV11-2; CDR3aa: CASMYSFYNSPLHF; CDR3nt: TGTGCCAGCATGTACAGTTTTTATAATTCACCCCTCCACTTT
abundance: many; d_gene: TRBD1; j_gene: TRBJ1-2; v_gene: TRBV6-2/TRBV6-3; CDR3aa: CASSYGRTGTNYGYTF; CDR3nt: TGTGCCAGCAGTTACGGACGGACAGGGACTAACTATGGCTACACCTTC
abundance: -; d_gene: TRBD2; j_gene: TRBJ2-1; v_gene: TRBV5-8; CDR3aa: CASSVYGGGSNEQFF; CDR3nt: TGTGCCAGCAGCGTCTATGGGGGGGGGTCCAATGAGCAGTTCTTC
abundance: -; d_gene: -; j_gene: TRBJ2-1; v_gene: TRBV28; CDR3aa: CASSLDPQRNEQFF; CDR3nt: TGTGCCAGCAGTTTGGACCCCCAGCGGAATGAGCAGTTCTTC
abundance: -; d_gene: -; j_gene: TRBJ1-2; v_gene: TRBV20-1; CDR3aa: CSARDQTGTYGYTF; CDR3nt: TGCAGTGCTAGAGATCAAACGGGAACATATGGCTATACCTTC
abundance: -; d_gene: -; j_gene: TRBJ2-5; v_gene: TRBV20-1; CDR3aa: CSAIDTLQPRETQYF; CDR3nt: TGCAGTGCCATAGATACCCTTCAACCAAGGGAGACCCAGTACTTC
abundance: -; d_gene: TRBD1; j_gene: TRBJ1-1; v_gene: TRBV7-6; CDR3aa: CASSLAGPGGGSTEAFF; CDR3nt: TGTGCCAGCAGCTTAGCGGGTCCAGGGGGAGGGTCCACTGAAGCTTTCTTT
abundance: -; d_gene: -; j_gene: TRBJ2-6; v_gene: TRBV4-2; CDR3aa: CASSQDSVDAGANVLTF; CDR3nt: TGTGCCAGCAGCCAAGACTCCGTGGACGCGGGGGCCAACGTCCTGACTTTC
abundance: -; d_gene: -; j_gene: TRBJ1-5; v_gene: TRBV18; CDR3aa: CASSPLQTRGNQPQHF; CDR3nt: TGTGCCAGCTCACCACTTCAGACACGGGGCAATCAGCCCCAGCATTTT
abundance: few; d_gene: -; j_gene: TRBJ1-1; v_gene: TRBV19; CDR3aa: CASIRGFGFMNTEAFF; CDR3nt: TGTGCCAGTATAAGGGGGTTCGGCTTCATGAACACTGAAGCTTTCTTT
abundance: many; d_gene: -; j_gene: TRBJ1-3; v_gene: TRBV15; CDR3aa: CATSAGPNSGNTIYF; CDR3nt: TGTGCCACCAGCGCCGGGCCTAACTCTGGAAACACCATATATTTT
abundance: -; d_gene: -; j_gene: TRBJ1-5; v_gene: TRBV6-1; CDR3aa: CASSTGQFGQPQHF; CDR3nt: TGTGCCAGCAGTACCGGACAGTTTGGTCAGCCCCAGCATTTT
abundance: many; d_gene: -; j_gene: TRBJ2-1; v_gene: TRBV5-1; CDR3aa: CASSLVTGSRGNEQFF; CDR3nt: TGCGCCAGCAGCTTGGTTACCGGGTCGAGGGGCAATGAGCAGTTCTTC
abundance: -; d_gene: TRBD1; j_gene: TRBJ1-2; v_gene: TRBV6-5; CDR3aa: CASSYLGQGKDNYVYTF; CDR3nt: TGTGCCAGCAGCTACCTCGGACAGGGGAAGGATAACTATGTCTACACCTTC
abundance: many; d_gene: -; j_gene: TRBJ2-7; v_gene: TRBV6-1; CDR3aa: CASRGSAEQYF; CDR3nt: TGTGCCAGCAGGGGCAGCGCCGAGCAGTACTTC
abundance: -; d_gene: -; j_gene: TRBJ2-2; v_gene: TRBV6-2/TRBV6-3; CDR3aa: CAISSPPVQGNTGELFF; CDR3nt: TGTGCCATCAGTTCACCTCCGGTACAGGGTAACACCGGGGAGCTGTTTTTT
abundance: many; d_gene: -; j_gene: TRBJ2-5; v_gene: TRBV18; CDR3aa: CASSPDQAQETQYF; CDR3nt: TGTGCCAGCTCTCCTGACCAGGCACAAGAGACCCAGTACTTC
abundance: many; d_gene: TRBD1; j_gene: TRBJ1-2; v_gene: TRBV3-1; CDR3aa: CASSQDRRGLGLAGYTF; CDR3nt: TGTGCCAGCAGCCAAGATCGCAGGGGGCTTGGCCTGGCCGGCTACACCTTC
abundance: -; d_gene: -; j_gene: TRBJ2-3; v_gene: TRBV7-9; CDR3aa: CASSPQGLRSTDTQYF; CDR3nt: TGTGCCAGCAGCCCACAAGGGCTCCGAAGCACAGATACGCAGTATTTT
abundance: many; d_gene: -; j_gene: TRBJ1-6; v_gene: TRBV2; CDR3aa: CASSEGRRINSPLHF; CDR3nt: TGTGCCAGCAGTGAAGGGCGGCGGATTAATTCACCCCTCCACTTT
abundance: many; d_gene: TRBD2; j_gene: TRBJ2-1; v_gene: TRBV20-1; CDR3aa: CSVSRGGLSNEQFF; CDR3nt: TGCAGTGTGTCCCGGGGGGGCTTGAGCAATGAGCAGTTCTTC
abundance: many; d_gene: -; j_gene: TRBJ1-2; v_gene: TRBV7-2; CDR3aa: CASRPDGPYGYTF; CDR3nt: TGTGCCAGCAGACCGGACGGACCCTATGGCTACACCTTC
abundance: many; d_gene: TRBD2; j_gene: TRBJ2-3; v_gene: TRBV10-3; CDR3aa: CAISGGGGTDTQYF; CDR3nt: TGTGCCATCAGTGGGGGCGGGGGAACAGATACGCAGTATTTT
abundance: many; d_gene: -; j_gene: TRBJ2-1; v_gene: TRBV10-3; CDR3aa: CAISESRQGGNEQFF; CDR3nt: TGTGCCATCAGTGAGTCGAGACAGGGAGGCAATGAGCAGTTCTTC
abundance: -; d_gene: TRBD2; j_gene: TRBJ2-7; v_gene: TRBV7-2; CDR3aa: CASSLAGGGVVEQYF; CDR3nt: TGTGCCAGCAGCTTAGCGGGCGGGGGGGTGGTGGAGCAGTACTTC